The rows below give T cell receptor beta chains drawn from one sample of a study of CD8 T cells in ankylosing spondylitis. TCRdb called the 5' RACE reads again in MiXCR, with one record for every CDR3 protein. This table has under 300,000 distinct CDR3 sequences, roughly a tenth appearing once. Sequencing was carried out using blood, either unsorted or a sorted T cell fraction (not recorded which). These receptor sequences come from a male donor with ankylosing spondylitis or in good health (not recorded which). Each CDR3 is given with its conserved first and last residue. Fields, in order: clone size, V gene, J gene, D gene, CDR3 protein, CDR3 DNA. D genes are given only for firm matches. The size entry is marked missing in some rows and otherwise reads once, few, many or a size class.

>NA|TRBV9|TRBJ2-5|NA
CAGSVGDGSLGTQYF
TGTGCCGGCAGCGTAGGGGACGGCAGCTTGGGGACCCAGTACTTC
>many|TRBV20-1|TRBJ1-1|NA
CSARVGGGSTEAFF
TGCAGTGCTAGAGTTGGGGGGGGAAGCACTGAAGCTTTCTTT
>many|TRBV11-1|TRBJ2-7|TRBD1
CASSPTDRGGIEQYF
TGTGCCAGCAGCCCTACGGACAGGGGCGGGATCGAGCAGTACTTC
>many|TRBV27|TRBJ2-3|NA
CASSLRGHGGGLSTDTQYF
TGTGCCAGCAGTCTTAGGGGCCACGGAGGGGGTCTAAGCACAGATACGCAGTATTTT
>few|TRBV6-1|TRBJ2-7|NA
CASSEPEQYF
TGTGCCAGCAGTGAGCCCGAGCAGTACTTC
>NA|TRBV7-9|TRBJ1-2|TRBD1
CASSLGDSPMYGYTF
TGTGCCAGCAGCTTAGGGGACAGCCCTATGTATGGCTACACCTTC
>few|TRBV12-3/TRBV12-4|TRBJ1-2|NA
CASSPLEPGYTF
TGTGCCAGCAGTCCTCTCGAGCCTGGCTACACCTTC
>many|TRBV12-3/TRBV12-4|TRBJ2-2|NA
CASSLFRGTGELFF
TGTGCCAGCAGTTTATTTAGGGGCACCGGGGAGCTGTTTTTT
>many|TRBV6-1|TRBJ1-5|NA
CASSTPTGFSNQPQHF
TGTGCCAGCAGTACCCCGACAGGTTTTAGCAATCAGCCCCAGCATTTT
>many|TRBV29-1|TRBJ1-5|NA
CSVGGSNQPQHF
TGCAGCGTTGGGGGGAGCAATCAGCCCCAGCATTTT
>few|TRBV7-2|TRBJ2-1|NA
CASSQTRTKQFF
TGTGCCAGCAGCCAGACTCGTACCAAGCAGTTCTTC
>many|TRBV5-1|TRBJ2-5|NA
CASSLAGAGSETQYF
TGCGCCAGCAGCTTGGCCGGGGCAGGGTCAGAGACCCAGTACTTC
>NA|TRBV5-1|TRBJ2-1|TRBD2
CASRGASGYNEQFF
TGCGCCAGCAGGGGAGCTAGCGGCTACAATGAGCAGTTCTTC
>many|TRBV7-9|TRBJ1-6|TRBD1
CASSFSGQGPSPLHF
TGTGCCAGCAGCTTCTCGGGACAGGGCCCTTCACCCCTCCACTTT
>many|TRBV20-1|TRBJ1-1|TRBD1
CSASPSGTGGREAFF
TGCAGTGCTTCTCCCTCCGGGACAGGGGGCCGGGAAGCTTTCTTT
>NA|TRBV5-1|TRBJ2-1|TRBD1
CASSLQQGARLQFF
TGCGCCAGCAGCCTTCAACAGGGGGCCAGACTTCAGTTCTTC
>few|TRBV7-6|TRBJ2-7|NA
CASSPRVARRAEDNIYEQYF
TGTGCCAGCAGCCCGAGGGTGGCGAGACGGGCAGAAGATAATATCTACGAGCAGTACTTC